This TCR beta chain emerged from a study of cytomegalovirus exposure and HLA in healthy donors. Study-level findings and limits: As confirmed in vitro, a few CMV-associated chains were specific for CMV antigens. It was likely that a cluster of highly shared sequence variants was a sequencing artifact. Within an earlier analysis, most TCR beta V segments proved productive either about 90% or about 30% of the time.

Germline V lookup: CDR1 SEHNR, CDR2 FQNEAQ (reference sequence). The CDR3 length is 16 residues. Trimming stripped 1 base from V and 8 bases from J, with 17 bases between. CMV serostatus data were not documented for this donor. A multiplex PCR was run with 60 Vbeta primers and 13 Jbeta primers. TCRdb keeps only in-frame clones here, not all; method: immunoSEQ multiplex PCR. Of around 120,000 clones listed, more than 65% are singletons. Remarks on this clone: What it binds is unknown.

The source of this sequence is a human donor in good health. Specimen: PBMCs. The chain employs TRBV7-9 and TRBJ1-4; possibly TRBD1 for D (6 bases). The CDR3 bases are TGTGCCAGCAGCTTAGATGATCTTACAGGGAAGGAAAAACTGTTTTTT. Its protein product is CASSLDDLTGKEKLFF.